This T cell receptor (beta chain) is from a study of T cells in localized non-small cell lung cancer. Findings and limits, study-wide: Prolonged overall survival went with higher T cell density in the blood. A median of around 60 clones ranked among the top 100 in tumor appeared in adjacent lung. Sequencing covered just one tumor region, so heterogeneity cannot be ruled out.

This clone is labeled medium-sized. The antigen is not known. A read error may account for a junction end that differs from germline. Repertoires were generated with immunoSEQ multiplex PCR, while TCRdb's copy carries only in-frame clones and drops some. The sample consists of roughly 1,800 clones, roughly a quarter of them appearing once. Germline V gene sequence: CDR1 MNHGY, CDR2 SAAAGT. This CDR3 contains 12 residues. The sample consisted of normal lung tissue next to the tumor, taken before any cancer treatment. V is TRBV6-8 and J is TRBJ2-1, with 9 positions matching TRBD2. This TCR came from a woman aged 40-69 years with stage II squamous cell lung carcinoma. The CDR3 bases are TGTGCCATCAGTGCGGGAGGGGCCAACCAGTTCTTC. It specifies CAISAGGANQFF.